This is a list of T cell receptor beta chains from one sample in a study of OX40 agonist ivuxolimab in advanced cancers. Clones were sequenced by immunoSEQ multiplex PCR, and TCRdb holds only the in-frame ones, with some missing. Of under 85,000 clones detected, around 84% appear once; the ten largest clones hold 2% to 2.5%. Specimen: CD4+ or CD8+ T cells sorted from blood, collected in a trial of the OX40 agonist ivuxolimab. The receptors derive from an adult with an advanced solid tumor such as melanoma, head and neck, liver or kidney cancer. The CDR3 runs from the conserved cysteine through the conserved F or W. D genes are given only for firm matches. The size field is filled for only some rows; it gives once, few, many or a size class.

V	D	J	size	DNA	CDR3
TRBV11-2	NA	TRBJ2-6	NA	TGTGCCAGCAGCTCACAGGGAGTTGGGGCCAACGTCCTGACTTTC	CASSSQGVGANVLTF
TRBV27	TRBD1	TRBJ2-7	NA	TGTGCCAGCAAGATACTAGACAGGGACACTTACGAGCAGTACTTC	CASKILDRDTYEQYF
TRBV10-3	TRBD2	TRBJ2-3	NA	TGTGCCATCAGAGACCCGGGGGAGCGGGAGGGCCTCGATACGCAGTATTTT	CAIRDPGEREGLDTQYF
TRBV11-3	NA	TRBJ1-3	NA	TGTGCCAGCAGCTTAGGCAGGGTCGGACCACACGTGTATTTT	CASSLGRVGPHVYF
TRBV6-1	TRBD1	TRBJ2-1	NA	TGTGCCAGCAGTGAGCCGGGACAGGGCTCGAATGAGCAGTTCTTC	CASSEPGQGSNEQFF
TRBV19	NA	TRBJ2-7	NA	TGTGCCAGTAGTAGAGGAACAGCGCTCCCTCGGGATTACGAGCAGTACTTC	CASSRGTALPRDYEQYF
TRBV7-9	NA	TRBJ1-1	NA	TGTGCCAGCAGTGGGGGGTCGGCGGTGAACACTGAAGCTTTCTTT	CASSGGSAVNTEAFF
TRBV7-9	NA	TRBJ1-5	NA	TGTGCCAGCAGCTTAGGGGTTTCGGAGCCCCAGCATTTT	CASSLGVSEPQHF
TRBV4-3	NA	TRBJ1-6	NA	TGCGCCAGCAGCCAAGACAGAAACGATTCACCCCTCCACTTT	CASSQDRNDSPLHF
TRBV30	TRBD1	TRBJ1-2	NA	TGTGCCTGGAGTGTACCCCGGACAGGAAAGGTCCCTTATGGCTACACCTTC	CAWSVPRTGKVPYGYTF
TRBV4-2	NA	TRBJ1-6	NA	TGTGCCAGCAGCTTCGAGCGGACCCGAAGGAAGGGGAATTCACCCCTCCACTTT	CASSFERTRRKGNSPLHF
TRBV27	NA	TRBJ2-7	NA	TGTGCCAGCAGTTTATCGGTTTTGACAGGTATCTCCTACGAGCAGTACTTC	CASSLSVLTGISYEQYF
TRBV19	TRBD1	TRBJ2-1	NA	TGTGCCAGTACCAGGGGGCCCGCGTATGAGCAGTTCTTC	CASTRGPAYEQFF
TRBV29-1	NA	TRBJ2-5	NA	TGCAGCGTTGGTGGACTCCAGTACCAAGAGACCCAGTACTTC	CSVGGLQYQETQYF
TRBV6-4	NA	TRBJ2-3	NA	TGTGCCAGCAGTGACGGGGGCGGCGATACGCAGTATTTT	CASSDGGGDTQYF
TRBV19	TRBD1	TRBJ1-5	NA	TGTGCCAGTAGTCCCCGAGGGGGCAGCGATCAGCCCCAGCATTTT	CASSPRGGSDQPQHF
TRBV11-3	NA	TRBJ2-2	NA	TGTGCCAGCACCCGAGGGGGGGGTAACACCGGGGAGCTGTTTTTT	CASTRGGGNTGELFF
TRBV7-9	NA	TRBJ1-6	NA	TGTGCCAGCAGCTTAGCAAATTCACCCCTCCACTTT	CASSLANSPLHF
TRBV10-3	NA	TRBJ1-3	NA	TGTGCCATCAGTGAAGAAGGTGGCCGGCGAAACTCTGGAAACACCATATATTTT	CAISEEGGRRNSGNTIYF
TRBV7-8	TRBD1	TRBJ1-3	NA	TGTGCCAGCAGCACCCGGACAGGGGCGAGCTCTGGAAACACCATATATTTT	CASSTRTGASSGNTIYF
TRBV6-1	NA	TRBJ1-2	NA	TGTGCCAGCAGCCCATCCCGGGGCTACACCTTC	CASSPSRGYTF
TRBV19	NA	TRBJ2-3	NA	TGTGCCAGTACCGGGACGTCCACAGATACGCAGTATTTT	CASTGTSTDTQYF
TRBV11-3	TRBD2	TRBJ2-5	few	TGTGCCAGCAGCTTAGGGGCTAGCGGTGATCAAGAGACCCAGTACTTC	CASSLGASGDQETQYF
TRBV7-2	NA	TRBJ2-7	NA	TGTGCCAGCAGCTTATTTCAAACCTCCGGGACTGTTACCTACGAGCAGTACTTC	CASSLFQTSGTVTYEQYF
TRBV7-6	NA	TRBJ1-4	NA	TGTGCCAGCAGCCTTGTTCCAACTAATGAAAAACTGTTTTTT	CASSLVPTNEKLFF